Reported below is one T cell receptor (beta chain). What it binds is unknown. The investigators amplified TCR beta CDR3 regions from RNA transcripts. The HTBI primer set was used in a first-round RT-PCR of the TCR CDR3. TCRdb fed the multiplex PCR reads into MiXCR, producing one record per CDR3 protein. The profile covers approximately 720,000 distinct CDR3 sequences, with roughly a sixth appearing a single time and roughly 17% taken by the ten largest. Germline V gene data show CDR1 as SQVTM and CDR2 as ANQGSEA. V lost 6 bases to trimming and J lost 9 bases; unmatched junction nucleotides: 7. The CDR3 runs 12 residues. This entry comes from a study of T cells in Graves' hyperthyroidism and ophthalmopathy. The overall study: Once the initial diagnosis was made, peripheral blood was obtained before any treatment. Study results and limitations: Blood also carried most thyroid clonotypes expanded above 0.001.

Clinical symptoms, serum thyroxine, TRAb, thyroid ultrasound and orbital computed tomography informed diagnoses. This chain joins TRBV29-1 and TRBJ2-1, with TRBD1 identical over 8 bases. The receptor was derived from a woman aged 45-65 years with Graves' hyperthyroidism that later progressed to Graves' ophthalmopathy. Sequences were obtained from blood. The CDR3 is CSVRQGFGEQFF. In DNA form, the CDR3 reads TGCAGCGTCCGACAGGGGTTCGGTGAGCAGTTCTTC.